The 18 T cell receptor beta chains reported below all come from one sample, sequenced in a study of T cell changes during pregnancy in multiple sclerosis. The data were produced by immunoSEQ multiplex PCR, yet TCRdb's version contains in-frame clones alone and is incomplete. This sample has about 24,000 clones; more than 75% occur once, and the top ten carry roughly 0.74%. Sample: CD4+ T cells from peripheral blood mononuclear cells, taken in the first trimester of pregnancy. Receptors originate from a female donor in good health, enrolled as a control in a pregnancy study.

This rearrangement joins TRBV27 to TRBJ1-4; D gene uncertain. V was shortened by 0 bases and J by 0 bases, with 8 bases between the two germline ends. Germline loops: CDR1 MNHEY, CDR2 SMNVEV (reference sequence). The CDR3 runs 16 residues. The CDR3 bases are TGTGCCAGCAGTTTATCGTGGCCACCAACTAATGAAAAACTGTTTTTT. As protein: CASSLSWPPTNEKLFF.

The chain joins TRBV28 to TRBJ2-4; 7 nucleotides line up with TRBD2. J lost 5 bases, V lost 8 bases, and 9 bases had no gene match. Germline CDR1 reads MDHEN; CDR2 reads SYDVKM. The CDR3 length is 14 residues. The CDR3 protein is CASGRLAGQNIQYF. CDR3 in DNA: TGTGCCAGCGGCCGACTAGCTGGGCAAAACATTCAGTACTTC.

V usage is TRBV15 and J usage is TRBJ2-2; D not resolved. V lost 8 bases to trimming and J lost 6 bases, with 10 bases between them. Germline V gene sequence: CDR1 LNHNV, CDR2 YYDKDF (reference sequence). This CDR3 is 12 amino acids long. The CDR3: CATSGVAGELFF. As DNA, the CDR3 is TGTGCCACCTCAGGCGTGGCCGGGGAGCTGTTTTTT.

This chain's CDR3 is CASKKRESDTQYF. CDR3 DNA: TGTGCCAGCAAAAAGCGGGAGTCAGATACGCAGTATTTT. The genes are TRBV6-6 and TRBJ2-3; 8 positions match TRBD2. V lost 7 bases, J lost 4 bases, and 4 bases stayed unmatched. The CDR3 runs to 13 residues. Per the germline V gene, CDR1 is MNHNY and CDR2 is SVGAGI (reference sequence).

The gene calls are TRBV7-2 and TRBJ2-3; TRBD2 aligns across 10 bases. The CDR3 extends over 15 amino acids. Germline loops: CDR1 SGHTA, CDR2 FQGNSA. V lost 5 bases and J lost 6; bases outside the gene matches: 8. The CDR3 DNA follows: TGTGCCAGCAGCGGGGGGCTAGCGGGGGAGGATACGCAGTATTTT. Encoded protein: CASSGGLAGEDTQYF.

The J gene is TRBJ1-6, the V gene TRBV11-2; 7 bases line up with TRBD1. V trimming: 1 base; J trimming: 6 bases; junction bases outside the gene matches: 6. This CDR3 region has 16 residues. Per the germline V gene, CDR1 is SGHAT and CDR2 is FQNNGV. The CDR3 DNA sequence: TGTGCCAGCAGCTTAGGCACGACAGGGTTTAATTCACCCCTCCACTTT. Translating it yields CASSLGTTGFNSPLHF.

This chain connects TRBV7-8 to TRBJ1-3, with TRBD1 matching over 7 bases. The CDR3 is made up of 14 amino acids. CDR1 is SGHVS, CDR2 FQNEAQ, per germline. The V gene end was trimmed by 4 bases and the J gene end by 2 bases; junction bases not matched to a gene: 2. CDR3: CASSSTGPGNTIYF. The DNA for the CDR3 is TGTGCCAGCAGCTCGACAGGGCCTGGAAACACCATATATTTT.

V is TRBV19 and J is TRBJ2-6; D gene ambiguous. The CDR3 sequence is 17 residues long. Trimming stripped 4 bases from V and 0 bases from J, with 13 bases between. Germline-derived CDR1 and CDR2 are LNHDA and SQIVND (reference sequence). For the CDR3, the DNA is TGTGCCAGTAGTAGACACCCTCCGTCCTCTGGGGCCAACGTCCTGACTTTC. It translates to CASSRHPPSSGANVLTF.

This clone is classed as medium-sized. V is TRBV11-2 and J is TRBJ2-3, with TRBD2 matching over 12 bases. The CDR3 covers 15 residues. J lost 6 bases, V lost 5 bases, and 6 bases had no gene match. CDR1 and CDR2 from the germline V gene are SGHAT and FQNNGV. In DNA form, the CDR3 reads TGTGCCAGCAGCCCCCAACTAGCGGGAGGTGATACGCAGTATTTT. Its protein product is CASSPQLAGGDTQYF.

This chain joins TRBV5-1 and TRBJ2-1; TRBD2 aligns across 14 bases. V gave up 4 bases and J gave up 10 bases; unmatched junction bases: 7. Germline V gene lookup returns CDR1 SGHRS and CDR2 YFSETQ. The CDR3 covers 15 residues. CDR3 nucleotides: TGCGCCAGCAGCACCAGACTAGCGGGGGGGGTGGAGCAGTTCTTC. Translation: CASSTRLAGGVEQFF.

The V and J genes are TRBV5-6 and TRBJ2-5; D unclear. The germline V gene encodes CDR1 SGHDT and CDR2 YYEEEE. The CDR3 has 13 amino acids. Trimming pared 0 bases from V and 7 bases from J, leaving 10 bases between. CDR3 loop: CASSLGRSWTQYF. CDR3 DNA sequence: TGTGCCAGCAGCTTGGGTAGAAGCTGGACCCAGTACTTC.

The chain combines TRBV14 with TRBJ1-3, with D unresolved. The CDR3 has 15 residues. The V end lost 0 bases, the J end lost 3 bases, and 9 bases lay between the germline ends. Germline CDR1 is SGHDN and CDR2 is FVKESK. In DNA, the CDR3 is TGTGCCAGCAGCCAAGATAACATCTTTGGAAACACCATATATTTT. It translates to CASSQDNIFGNTIYF.

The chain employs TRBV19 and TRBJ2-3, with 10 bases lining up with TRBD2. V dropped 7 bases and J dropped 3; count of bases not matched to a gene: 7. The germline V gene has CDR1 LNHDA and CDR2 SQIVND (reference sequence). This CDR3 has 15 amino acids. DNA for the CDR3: TGTGCCAGTACCATGCTAGCGGGGGTGACAGATACGCAGTATTTT. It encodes CASTMLAGVTDTQYF.

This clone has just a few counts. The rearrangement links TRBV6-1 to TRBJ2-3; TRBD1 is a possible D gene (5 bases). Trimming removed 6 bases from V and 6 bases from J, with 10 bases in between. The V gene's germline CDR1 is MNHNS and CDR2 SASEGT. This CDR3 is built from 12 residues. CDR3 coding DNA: TGTGCCAGCAGCCTACAGGAGGATACGCAGTATTTT. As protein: CASSLQEDTQYF.

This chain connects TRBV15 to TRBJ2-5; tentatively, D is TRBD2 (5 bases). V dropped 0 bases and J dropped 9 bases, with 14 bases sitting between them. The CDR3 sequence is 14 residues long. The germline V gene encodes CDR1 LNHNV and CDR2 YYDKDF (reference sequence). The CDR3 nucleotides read TGTGCCACCAGCAGAGATCGGGGTAAATGGGCCCAGTACTTC. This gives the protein CATSRDRGKWAQYF.

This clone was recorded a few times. As DNA, the CDR3 is TGTGCCAGTAAGACAGTTTATGGCTACACCTTC. This translates into CASKTVYGYTF. The chain combines TRBV28 with TRBJ1-2; D might be TRBD1 (5 bases). The V end lost 9 bases, the J end lost 5 bases, and 10 bases lay between the germline ends. Per the germline V gene, CDR1 is MDHEN and CDR2 is SYDVKM. The CDR3 has 11 amino acids.

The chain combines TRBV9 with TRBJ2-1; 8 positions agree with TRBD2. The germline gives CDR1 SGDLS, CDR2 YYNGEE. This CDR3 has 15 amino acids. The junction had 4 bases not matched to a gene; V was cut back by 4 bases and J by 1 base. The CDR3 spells CASSSGGMSYNEQFF. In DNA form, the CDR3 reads TGTGCCAGCAGCTCGGGGGGGATGTCCTACAATGAGCAGTTCTTC. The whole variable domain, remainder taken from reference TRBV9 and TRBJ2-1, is DSGVTQTPKHLITATGQRVTLRCSPRSGDLSVYWYQQSLDQGLQFLIQYYNGEERAKGNILERFSAQQFPDLHSELNLSSLELGDSALYFCASSSGGMSYNEQFFGPGTRLTVL.

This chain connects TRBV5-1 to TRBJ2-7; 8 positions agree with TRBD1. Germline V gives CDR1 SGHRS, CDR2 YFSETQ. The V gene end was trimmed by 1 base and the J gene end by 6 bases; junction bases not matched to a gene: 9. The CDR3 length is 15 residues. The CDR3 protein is CASSLRQGPTSEQYF. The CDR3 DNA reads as TGCGCCAGCAGCTTGCGACAGGGGCCGACTTCCGAGCAGTACTTC.